These 9 T cell receptor beta chains share one sample of origin, sequenced in a study of blood T cell repertoires in COVID-19. Using immunoSEQ multiplex PCR, the repertoire was profiled, and TCRdb retains in-frame clones only, with some absent. The sample lists some 390,000 clones, approximately 89% occurring once. Sequenced sample: PBMCs or T cells enriched from blood (not recorded which). The receptors shown here come from a woman between 25 and 40 years old who had recovered from COVID-19.

The DNA of the CDR3 is TGTGCCAGCAGTCTAGACCAGGGATACAATGAGCAGTTCTTC. Translated, it gives CASSLDQGYNEQFF. The rearrangement joins TRBV28 to TRBJ2-1; D is possibly TRBD1 (5 bases). This CDR3 is built from 14 residues. The V gene's germline CDR1 is MDHEN and CDR2 SYDVKM. The germline V and J ends were trimmed by 5 bases and 4 bases, with 12 bases remaining between them.

The chain joins TRBV2 to TRBJ2-7; D gene unclear. V was pared by 6 bases and J by 1 base, with 7 bases between. The germline gives CDR1 SNHLY, CDR2 FYNNEI. The CDR3 contains 12 residues. In nucleotides, the CDR3 is TGTGCCAGCAGAGGCGGATCCTACGAGCAGTACTTC. This sequence encodes CASRGGSYEQYF.

This sequence joins TRBV6-5 and TRBJ1-1, with 9 bases matching TRBD1. There are 16 residues in the CDR3. Germline V lookup: CDR1 MNHEY, CDR2 SVGAGI. Unmatched junction bases numbered 10, after V lost 3 bases and J lost 5 bases. CDR3 loop: CASSYRQGVGQTEAFF. The CDR3 nucleotides read TGTGCCAGCAGTTATAGACAGGGGGTCGGACAGACTGAAGCTTTCTTT.

This chain connects TRBV19 to TRBJ2-1; TRBD2 is a possible D gene (6 bases). V lost 2 bases to trimming and J lost 7 bases, with 9 bases between them. Per germline, CDR1 LNHDA and CDR2 SQIVND (reference sequence). The CDR3 has 13 amino acids. The CDR3 spells CASSIHGGNEQFF. In DNA form, the CDR3 reads TGTGCCAGTAGTATACACGGGGGTAATGAGCAGTTCTTC.

The V and J genes are TRBV7-8 and TRBJ2-3, with 8 bases identical to TRBD1. The V and J ends lost 7 bases and 0 bases, in that order; junction bases with no gene match: 9. Germline-derived CDR1 and CDR2 are SGHVS and FQNEAQ. The CDR3 extends over 16 amino acids. CDR3 nucleotides: TGTGCCAGCAAAAGGAAAAGGACAGGGAGCACAGATACGCAGTATTTT. Its protein product is CASKRKRTGSTDTQYF.

The chain is built from TRBV28 and TRBJ2-5; 8 bases agree with TRBD2. This CDR3 has 14 residues. With V trimmed by 7 bases and J by 7 bases, 11 bases remained unmatched. Germline lookup yields CDR1 MDHEN and CDR2 SYDVKM. The CDR3 region is CASTGGGTITTQYF. The DNA of the CDR3 is TGTGCCAGCACCGGCGGGGGGACCATCACGACCCAGTACTTC.

The genes are TRBV7-8 and TRBJ1-5, with TRBD1 matching 7 bases. Per the germline V gene, CDR1 is SGHVS and CDR2 is FQNEAQ. The CDR3 is 15 residues long. V lost 5 bases, J lost 9 bases, and 13 bases stayed unmatched. The CDR3 sequence is CASSPRDSRGGPQHF. DNA of the CDR3: TGTGCCAGCAGCCCAAGGGACAGCCGGGGCGGGCCCCAGCATTTT.

The rearrangement uses TRBV7-6 and TRBJ2-5, with TRBD2 matching 7 bases. This CDR3 contains 16 residues. CDR1 and CDR2 from the germline V gene are SGHVS and FNYEAQ. The trim removed 2 bases at V and 1 base at J, leaving 7 bases unmatched. This chain's CDR3 is CASSLSGAGFQETQYF. The CDR3 DNA sequence: TGTGCCAGCAGCTTATCGGGAGCGGGATTCCAAGAGACCCAGTACTTC.

The V gene is TRBV15, the J gene TRBJ1-4, with D uncertain. V was pared by 0 bases and J by 6 bases, with 11 bases between. Germline V gene lookup returns CDR1 LNHNV and CDR2 YYDKDF (reference sequence). This CDR3 has 15 amino acids. In DNA, the CDR3 is TGTGCCACCAGCAGAGATCTATTGGTGGATGAAAAACTGTTTTTT. This sequence encodes CATSRDLLVDEKLFF.